This T cell receptor (beta chain) originates from a study of early T cells in non-severe SARS-CoV-2 infection (dated by TCRdb to about 2021). Some background on the complete study: Because TCR sequencing was done on bulk RNA from unsorted whole blood, the alpha and beta chains could not be paired.

The investigation overall reported the following: VDJdb matching was skewed toward anti-spike CD8 responses and likely underestimated virus-specific expansions by missing private and CD4 specificities.

Library construction relied on 5' RACE. TCRdb names NextSeq 500 as the instrument used. To correct for sequencing error and PCR bias, the TCR library protocol tagged individual cDNA molecules with unique molecular identifiers. Both TCR alpha and beta chains were sequenced, and tight co-correlation was observed between alpha and beta sequence abundances in each sample. In the paper's pipeline: Decombinator V4 was used to perform V gene, J gene and CDR3 annotation of TCR sequences. Expanded TCRs were defined as changing significantly between any two time points under a Poisson model with p below 0.0001. TCR abundances were normalised to the total number of TCRs sequenced in each sample and reported as counts per million. TRAV1-2 paired with TRAJ12, TRAJ20 or TRAJ33 defined MAIT TCRs, while TRAV10 paired with TRAJ18 defined iNKT TCRs. VDJdb, accessed on 1 November 2021, was searched for TCRs annotated for CMV, EBV and SARS-CoV-2, and TCRs annotated for more than one antigen were excluded. TCRdb ran its own pipeline on the public reads, namely fastp trimming at Q25 and MiXCR clone calling, and kept in-frame beta chains. All rows with the same CDR3 protein become a single entry with the most common DNA and genes. These V and J calls originate from TCRdb's pipeline instead of the authors' own analysis. The sample data list some 80,000 distinct CDR3 sequences, and about 5% of these were observed just once. The ten largest account for approximately 7.4% of the sample.

This was a case-control study nested in a cohort of healthcare workers in London, UK, who had nasopharyngeal swab PCR tests and blood samples taken every week. Between 23 and 31 March 2020, the week of the UK lockdown, healthcare workers were enrolled and then followed up weekly for as long as 16 weeks. As concerns this clonotype: The clone's antigen remains unknown. Per-nucleotide qualities are absent, and no much larger clonotype sits a single base away.

The CDR3 starts with the cysteine, ends with the phenylalanine, and has 15 residues. Here the CDR3 DNA is all that survives: 45 bases in frame from base 1. The germline V gene specifies KGHSH as CDR1 and LQKENI as CDR2. V loses 0 bases of germline sequence and J loses 5 bases, and the interval between the two ends is 13 bases. In this chain, TRBV18 is recombined with TRBJ2-5; TRBD2 could be the D gene, as 6 bases match. This sample comprised whole blood, obtained at baseline. The clonotype originates from an adult who was a healthcare worker with PCR-confirmed SARS-CoV-2 infection or an uninfected control (not recorded which). The CDR3 reads as follows: CASSPPNGGVETQYF. The DNA sequence reads TGTGCCAGCTCACCACCAAACGGCGGGGTCGAGACCCAGTACTTC.